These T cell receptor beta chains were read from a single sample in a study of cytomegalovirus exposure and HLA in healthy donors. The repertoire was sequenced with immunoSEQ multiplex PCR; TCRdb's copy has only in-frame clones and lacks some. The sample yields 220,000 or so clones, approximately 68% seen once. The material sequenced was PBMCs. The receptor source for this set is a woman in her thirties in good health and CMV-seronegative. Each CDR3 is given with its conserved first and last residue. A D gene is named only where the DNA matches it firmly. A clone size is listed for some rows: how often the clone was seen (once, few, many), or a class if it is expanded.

DNA: TGCGCCAGCAGCCCAGGGGTAATAGCGGGGGAAGAGACCCAGTACTTC; CDR3: CASSPGVIAGEETQYF; size: -; V: TRBV5-1; J: TRBJ2-5; D: TRBD2
DNA: TGTGCCAGTAGTATTGGTCAGGGGCTACGTAACACTGAAGCTTTCTTT; CDR3: CASSIGQGLRNTEAFF; size: -; V: TRBV19; J: TRBJ1-1; D: -
DNA: TGTGCCAGCAGCTTAACAGGGGAAGAAGCTGAAGCTTTCTTT; CDR3: CASSLTGEEAEAFF; size: few; V: TRBV7-9; J: TRBJ1-1; D: TRBD1
DNA: TGTGCCAGTAGTATTACACCCGGGGACTATGGCTACACCTTC; CDR3: CASSITPGDYGYTF; size: -; V: TRBV19; J: TRBJ1-2; D: -
DNA: TGCGCCAGCAGCTTGGACGGTCCGAACACCGGGGAGCTGTTTTTT; CDR3: CASSLDGPNTGELFF; size: -; V: TRBV5-1; J: TRBJ2-2; D: -
DNA: TGTGCCAGCAGCTTCGGGGTCCAAGAGACCCAGTACTTC; CDR3: CASSFGVQETQYF; size: -; V: TRBV11-2; J: TRBJ2-5; D: -
DNA: TGTGCCAGCAGCCCCGCCCGACAGGGAAGGGCTTTCTTT; CDR3: CASSPARQGRAFF; size: few; V: TRBV7-3; J: TRBJ1-1; D: TRBD1
DNA: TGCGCCAGCAGCGTGATGGGCGGGATGGGCACCGGGGAGCTGTTTTTT; CDR3: CASSVMGGMGTGELFF; size: -; V: TRBV5-1; J: TRBJ2-2; D: -
DNA: TGTGCCAGCAGCGTAGATCCAGGGGGGTCGATTACCGGGGAGCTGTTTTTT; CDR3: CASSVDPGGSITGELFF; size: -; V: TRBV9; J: TRBJ2-2; D: -
DNA: TGTGCCAGCAGAAGCGAATCCTACGAGCAGTACTTC; CDR3: CASRSESYEQYF; size: -; V: TRBV27; J: TRBJ2-7; D: -
DNA: TGTGCCAGCAGCGTAGCCCCAGGGGTCCGAGAGACCCAGTACTTC; CDR3: CASSVAPGVRETQYF; size: few; V: TRBV9; J: TRBJ2-5; D: -
DNA: TGCGCCAGCAGCTTGGCCGAGGTCACTTACACTGAAGCTTTCTTT; CDR3: CASSLAEVTYTEAFF; size: -; V: TRBV5-1; J: TRBJ1-1; D: -
DNA: TGTGCCAGCAGCCTATACGGGGGGGAGAACACCGGGGAGCTGTTTTTT; CDR3: CASSLYGGENTGELFF; size: -; V: TRBV7-3; J: TRBJ2-2; D: TRBD2
DNA: TGCGCCAGCAGCCCGGCGACAGGGGTGGGAAACACCATATATTTT; CDR3: CASSPATGVGNTIYF; size: -; V: TRBV5-1; J: TRBJ1-3; D: TRBD1
DNA: TGTGCCAGCAGCTCCCGGGACTACCAAGAGACCCAGTACTTC; CDR3: CASSSRDYQETQYF; size: -; V: TRBV11-3; J: TRBJ2-5; D: -
DNA: TGCGCCAGCAGCTGGGCGGGACAGGGCACTGGGGCCAACGTCCTGACTTTC; CDR3: CASSWAGQGTGANVLTF; size: -; V: TRBV5-1; J: TRBJ2-6; D: TRBD1
DNA: TGTGCCAGCAGCTCACAGATGTCAGCTCTGAACTATGGCTACACCTTC; CDR3: CASSSQMSALNYGYTF; size: -; V: TRBV7-9; J: TRBJ1-2; D: -
DNA: TGTGCCTGGAACCCGGGTTCCACTGAAGCTTTCTTT; CDR3: CAWNPGSTEAFF; size: -; V: TRBV30; J: TRBJ1-1; D: -
DNA: TGCGCCAGCAGCTTGGACGGACAGCGACAAGAGACCCAGTACTTC; CDR3: CASSLDGQRQETQYF; size: -; V: TRBV5-1; J: TRBJ2-5; D: -
DNA: TGTGCCGCCGGGGGAGACGAGCAGTACTTC; CDR3: CAAGGDEQYF; size: -; V: TRBV4-2; J: TRBJ2-7; D: -
DNA: TGCGCCAGCAGCAGGGGCGGGGAGCTGTTTTTT; CDR3: CASSRGGELFF; size: -; V: TRBV10-1; J: TRBJ2-2; D: -
DNA: TGCGCCAGCAGCTTAGGACCGGGACAGGGTCACGTTGGCTACGCCTTC; CDR3: CASSLGPGQGHVGYAF; size: -; V: TRBV5-1; J: TRBJ1-2; D: TRBD1